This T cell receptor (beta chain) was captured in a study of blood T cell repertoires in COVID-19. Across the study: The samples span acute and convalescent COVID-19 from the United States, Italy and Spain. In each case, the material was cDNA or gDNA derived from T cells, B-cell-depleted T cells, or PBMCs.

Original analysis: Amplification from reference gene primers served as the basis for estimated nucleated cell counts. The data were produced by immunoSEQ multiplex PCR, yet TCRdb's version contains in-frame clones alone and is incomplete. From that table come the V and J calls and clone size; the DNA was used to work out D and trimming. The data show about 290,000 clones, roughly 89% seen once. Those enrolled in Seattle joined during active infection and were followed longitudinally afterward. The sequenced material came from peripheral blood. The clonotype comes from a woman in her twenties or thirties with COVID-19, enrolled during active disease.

This CDR3 reads CASSPGVAGALTDTQYF. In nucleotides, the CDR3 is TGTGCCAGCAGTCCCGGGGTAGCGGGGGCCCTCACAGATACGCAGTATTTT. The chain employs TRBV28 and TRBJ2-3, with 9 bases fitting TRBD2. The CDR3 runs to 17 residues. Germline V lookup: CDR1 MDHEN, CDR2 SYDVKM. Trimming took 5 bases from V and 2 from J; bases not matched to a gene: 11.